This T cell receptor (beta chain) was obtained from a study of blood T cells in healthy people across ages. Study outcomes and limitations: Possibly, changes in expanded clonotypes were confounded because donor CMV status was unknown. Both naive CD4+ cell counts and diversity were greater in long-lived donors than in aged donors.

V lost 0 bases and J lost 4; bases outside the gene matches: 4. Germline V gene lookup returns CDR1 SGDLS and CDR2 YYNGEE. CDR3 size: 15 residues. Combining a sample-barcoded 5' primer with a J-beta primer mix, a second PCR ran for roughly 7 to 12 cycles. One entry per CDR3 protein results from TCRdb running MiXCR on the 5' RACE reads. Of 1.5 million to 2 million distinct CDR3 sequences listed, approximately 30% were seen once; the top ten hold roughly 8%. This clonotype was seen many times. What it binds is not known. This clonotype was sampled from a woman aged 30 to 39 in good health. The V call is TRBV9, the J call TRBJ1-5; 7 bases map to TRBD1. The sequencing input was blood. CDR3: CASSVGDRDNQPQHF. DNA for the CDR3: TGTGCCAGCAGCGTAGGTGACAGGGATAATCAGCCCCAGCATTTT. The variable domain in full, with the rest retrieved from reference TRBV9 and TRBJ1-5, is DSGVTQTPKHLITATGQRVTLRCSPRSGDLSVYWYQQSLDQGLQFLIQYYNGEERAKGNILERFSAQQFPDLHSELNLSSLELGDSALYFCASSVGDRDNQPQHFGDGTRLSIL.